A single sample is the source of the 3 T cell receptor beta chains below, sequenced in a study of shared clonotypes between healthy human individuals. Profiling relied on immunoSEQ multiplex PCR, and the TCRdb table lists in-frame clones only, not all of them. The sample has some 700,000 clones; less than 95% are singletons. Material: memory CD8+ T cells from PBMCs. Documented subset: CD45RO+ cells pooled with CCR7-negative TemRA cells. Every receptor here comes from a man in his late teens or twenties in good health. Some clones in this sample may be carry-over from other donors' samples.

This chain joins TRBV19 and TRBJ1-1; a weak D match, TRBD1 (5 bases). Germline-derived CDR1 and CDR2 are LNHDA and SQIVND (reference sequence). There are 15 residues in the CDR3. Trimming stripped 10 bases from V and 0 bases from J, with 18 bases between. DNA for the CDR3: TGTGCCACCCGAGCGGGGGTACTTTTGAACACTGAAGCTTTCTTT. This encodes CATRAGVLLNTEAFF.

This rearrangement joins TRBV28 to TRBJ1-1; D unclear. Trimming took 3 bases from V and 1 from J, leaving 9 bases between them. This CDR3 contains 14 residues. Per germline, CDR1 MDHEN and CDR2 SYDVKM. CDR3 nucleotides: TGTGCCAGCAGTTTCAGAGTGGAGAACACTGAAGCTTTCTTT. It encodes CASSFRVENTEAFF.

This chain uses TRBV27 with TRBJ2-2, with D possibly being TRBD1 (5 bases). V lost 7 bases and J 9 bases, leaving 21 bases between the germline ends. Germline CDR1 MNHEY, CDR2 SMNVEV (reference sequence). This CDR3 is 15 amino acids long. The CDR3 nucleotides are TGTGCCAGCACCCGCCTTGGGGCGGCCCCTTGGGAGCTGTTTTTT. This translates into CASTRLGAAPWELFF.